These T cell receptor beta chains were read from a single sample in a study of glioma-infiltrating T cells. TCRdb redid the calling of the multiplex PCR reads with MiXCR, one entry per CDR3 protein. Of under 200,000 distinct CDR3 sequences listed, roughly 45% were seen once; the top ten hold over 4%. The specimen sequenced was glioma tissue, nonneoplastic brain tissue, or PBMCs (not recorded which). The origin of the receptors is a human donor with low-grade glioma or glioblastoma, undergoing nonglioma brain surgery, or in good health (not recorded which). CDR3s include the opening cysteine and the closing phenylalanine or tryptophan. The D gene is left open where the match is weak. Clone size is given for some rows only: seen once, a few or many times, or a class if the clone is expanded.

J | D | V | size | DNA | CDR3
TRBJ1-1 | TRBD1 | TRBV3-1 | few | TGTGCCAGCAGCCAACCAGACAGGGGAGGAGCTTTCTTT | CASSQPDRGGAFF
TRBJ2-3 | TRBD2 | TRBV4-1 | few | TGCGCCAGCAGCCCCCTCCCTGGGACTAGCGGGAGGGTGGCAGATACGCAGTATTTT | CASSPLPGTSGRVADTQYF
TRBJ1-3 | NA | TRBV12-3/TRBV12-4 | few | TGTGCCAGCAGCGGAGGGAGCTCTGGAAACACCATATATTTT | CASSGGSSGNTIYF
TRBJ2-6 | NA | TRBV6-6 | many | TGTGCCAGCAGTTACCGGGTTGGGGCCAACGTCCTGACTTTC | CASSYRVGANVLTF
TRBJ1-3 | NA | TRBV3-1 | NA | TGTGCCAGCAGCCCTAGGGACGGTGGAAACACCATATATTTT | CASSPRDGGNTIYF
TRBJ2-5 | TRBD2 | TRBV12-3/TRBV12-4 | NA | TGTGCCAGCAGCCCAGGGACTACTCAACAAGAGACCCAGTACTTC | CASSPGTTQQETQYF
TRBJ1-1 | NA | TRBV7-2 | many | TGTGCCAGCAGGCGGGACGTTAACACTGAAGCTTTCTTT | CASRRDVNTEAFF
TRBJ2-1 | NA | TRBV20-1 | many | TGCAGTGCTAGCGGATCCGGGCTTTACAATGAGCAGTTCTTC | CSASGSGLYNEQFF
TRBJ1-4 | NA | TRBV4-1 | NA | TGTGCCAGCAGCCAATGGGAGGTGAATGGGGTCGAGGGAAAACTGTTTTTT | CASSQWEVNGVEGKLFF
TRBJ2-7 | TRBD2 | TRBV19 | few | TGTGCCAGCGCGACGGGGGGAATCGCCTACGAGCAGTACTTC | CASATGGIAYEQYF
TRBJ2-7 | NA | TRBV27 | many | TGTGCCAGCAGAGGGGTTTACGAGCAGTACTTC | CASRGVYEQYF
TRBJ2-7 | NA | TRBV20-1 | few | TGCAGTGCTATGGCCCGGGGCGGGGACTCCTACGAGCAGTACTTC | CSAMARGGDSYEQYF
TRBJ2-7 | NA | TRBV27 | many | TGTGCCAGCAGTTTAAGTAGGGCAAGAGGCGAGCAGTACTTC | CASSLSRARGEQYF
TRBJ2-1 | TRBD2 | TRBV6-6 | NA | TGTGCCAGCAGTCGGACAACTAGCGGTTTAGGTGAGCAGTTCTTC | CASSRTTSGLGEQFF
TRBJ1-6 | NA | TRBV2 | many | TGTGCCAGCAGATCAGACACACATTCACCCCTCCACTTT | CASRSDTHSPLHF
TRBJ2-1 | NA | TRBV2 | NA | TGTGCCAGCAGTGAAGTTTCCGTCCGGTTCTTC | CASSEVSVRFF
TRBJ2-7 | NA | TRBV6-2/TRBV6-3 | NA | TGTGCCAGCAGTTTATTGGGAGAGAGGGCTGACGAGCAGTACTTC | CASSLLGERADEQYF
TRBJ1-1 | NA | TRBV6-1 | many | TGTGCCAGCAGTGGAATAGGGACGGGGCTTAATGAAGCTTTCTTT | CASSGIGTGLNEAFF
TRBJ2-1 | TRBD1 | TRBV5-1 | NA | TGCGCCAGCAGCTTGGATGGTCAGGGGGCGAATGAGCAGTTCTTC | CASSLDGQGANEQFF
TRBJ1-1 | NA | TRBV27 | many | TGTGCCAGCAGTTTACCCCCCGTCACTGAAGCTTTCTTT | CASSLPPVTEAFF
TRBJ1-2 | TRBD1 | TRBV2 | few | TGTGCCACCGGGACAGGGGTTGACTATGGCTACACCTTC | CATGTGVDYGYTF
TRBJ1-1 | TRBD1 | TRBV7-2 | many | TGTGCCAGCAGCTTCCAGGGGGGACTCGATGAAGCTTTCTTT | CASSFQGGLDEAFF
TRBJ1-2 | NA | TRBV11-2 | many | TGTGCCAGCAGCTTCCCACGAACTGAGGGCTACACCTTC | CASSFPRTEGYTF
TRBJ1-5 | TRBD1 | TRBV12-3/TRBV12-4 | few | TGTGCCAGCAGTTTAGAAGGGTCGGGACAGAACAATCAGCCCCAGCATTTT | CASSLEGSGQNNQPQHF
TRBJ2-2 | NA | TRBV7-8 | few | TGTGCCAGCAGCTTAGGGAGTAGCCTGATGACCGGGGAGCTGTTTTTT | CASSLGSSLMTGELFF
TRBJ1-1 | NA | TRBV28 | many | TGTGCCAGCAGTTTAACAGTGAACACTGAAGCTTTCTTT | CASSLTVNTEAFF
TRBJ2-1 | TRBD2 | TRBV5-5 | few | TGTGCCAGCAGCCGCCCCAGCGGGAGCTCCTACAATGAGCAGTTCTTC | CASSRPSGSSYNEQFF